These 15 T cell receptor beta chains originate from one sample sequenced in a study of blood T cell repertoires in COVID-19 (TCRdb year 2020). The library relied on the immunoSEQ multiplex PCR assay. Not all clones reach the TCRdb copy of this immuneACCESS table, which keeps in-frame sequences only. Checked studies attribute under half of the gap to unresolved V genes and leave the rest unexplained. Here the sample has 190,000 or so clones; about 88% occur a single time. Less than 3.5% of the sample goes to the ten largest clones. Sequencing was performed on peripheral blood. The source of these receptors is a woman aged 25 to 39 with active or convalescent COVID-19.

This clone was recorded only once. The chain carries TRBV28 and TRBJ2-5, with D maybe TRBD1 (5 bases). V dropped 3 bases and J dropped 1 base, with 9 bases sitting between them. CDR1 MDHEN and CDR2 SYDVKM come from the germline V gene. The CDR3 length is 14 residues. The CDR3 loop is CASSFGRVQETQYF. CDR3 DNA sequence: TGTGCCAGCAGTTTTGGCAGGGTCCAAGAGACCCAGTACTTC.

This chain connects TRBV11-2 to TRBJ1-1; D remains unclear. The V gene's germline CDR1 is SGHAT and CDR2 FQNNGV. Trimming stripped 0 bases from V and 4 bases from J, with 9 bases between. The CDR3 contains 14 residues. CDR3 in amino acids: CASSLDLASTEAFF. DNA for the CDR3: TGTGCCAGCAGCTTAGATCTGGCCTCCACTGAAGCTTTCTTT.

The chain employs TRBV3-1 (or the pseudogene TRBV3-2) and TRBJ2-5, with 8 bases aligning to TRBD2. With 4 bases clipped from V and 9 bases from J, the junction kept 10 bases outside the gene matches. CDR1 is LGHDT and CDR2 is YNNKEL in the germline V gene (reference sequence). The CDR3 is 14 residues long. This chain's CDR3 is CASSPSGTRSAQYF. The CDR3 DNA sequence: TGTGCCAGCAGCCCTTCCGGGACTAGGAGTGCCCAGTACTTC.

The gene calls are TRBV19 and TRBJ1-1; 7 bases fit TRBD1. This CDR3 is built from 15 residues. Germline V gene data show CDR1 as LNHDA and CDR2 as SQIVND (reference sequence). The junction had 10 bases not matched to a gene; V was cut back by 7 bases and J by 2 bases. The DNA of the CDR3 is TGTGCCAGTAAACCCAGGGGGGAGATTAACACTGAAGCTTTCTTT. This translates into CASKPRGEINTEAFF.

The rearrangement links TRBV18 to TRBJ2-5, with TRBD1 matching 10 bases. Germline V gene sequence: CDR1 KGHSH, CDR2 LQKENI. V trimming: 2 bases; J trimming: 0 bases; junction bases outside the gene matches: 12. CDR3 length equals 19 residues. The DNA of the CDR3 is TGTGCCAGCTCACCAATGAATGGGACAGGGGACATCTACCAAGAGACCCAGTACTTC. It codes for CASSPMNGTGDIYQETQYF.

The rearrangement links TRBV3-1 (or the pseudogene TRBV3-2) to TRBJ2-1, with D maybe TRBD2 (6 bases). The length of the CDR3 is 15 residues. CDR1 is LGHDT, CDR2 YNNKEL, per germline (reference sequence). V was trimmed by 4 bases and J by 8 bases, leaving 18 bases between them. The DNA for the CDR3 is TGTGCCAGCAGCCGACCGGGACTTTATCTGGATGAGCAGTTCTTC. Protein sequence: CASSRPGLYLDEQFF.

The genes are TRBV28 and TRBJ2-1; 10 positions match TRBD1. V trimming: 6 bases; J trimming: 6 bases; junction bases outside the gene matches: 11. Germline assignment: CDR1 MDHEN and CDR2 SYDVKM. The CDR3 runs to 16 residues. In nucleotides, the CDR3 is TGTGCCAGCAGCCTCGGACAGGGGGGCATTAGCAATGAGCAGTTCTTC. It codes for CASSLGQGGISNEQFF.

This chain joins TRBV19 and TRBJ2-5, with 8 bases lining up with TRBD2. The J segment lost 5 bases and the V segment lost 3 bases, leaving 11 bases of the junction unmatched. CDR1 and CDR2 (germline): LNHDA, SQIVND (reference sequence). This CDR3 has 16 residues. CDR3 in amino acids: CASSIYGRARGETQYF. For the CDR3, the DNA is TGTGCCAGTAGTATTTACGGGAGGGCCCGAGGGGAGACCCAGTACTTC.

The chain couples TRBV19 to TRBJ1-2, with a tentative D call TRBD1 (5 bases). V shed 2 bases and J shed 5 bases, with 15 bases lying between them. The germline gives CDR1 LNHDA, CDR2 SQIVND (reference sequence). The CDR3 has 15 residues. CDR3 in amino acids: CASSIRGTIRYGYTF. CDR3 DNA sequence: TGTGCCAGTAGTATAAGGGGAACAATCCGATATGGCTACACCTTC.

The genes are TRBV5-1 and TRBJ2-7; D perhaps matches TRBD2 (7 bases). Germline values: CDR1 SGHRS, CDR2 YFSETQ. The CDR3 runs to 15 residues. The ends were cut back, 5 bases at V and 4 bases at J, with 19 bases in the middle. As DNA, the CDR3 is TGCGCCAGCAGTTCATTTGAGGGGGGGCGGTACGAGCAGTACTTC. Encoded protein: CASSSFEGGRYEQYF.

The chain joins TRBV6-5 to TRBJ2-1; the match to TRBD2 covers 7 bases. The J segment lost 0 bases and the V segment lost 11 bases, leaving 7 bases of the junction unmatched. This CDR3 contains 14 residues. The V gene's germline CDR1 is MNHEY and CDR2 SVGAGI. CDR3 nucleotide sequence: TGTGCCTCGGCTGGCGGGAGCTCCTACAATGAGCAGTTCTTC. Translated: CASAGGSSYNEQFF.

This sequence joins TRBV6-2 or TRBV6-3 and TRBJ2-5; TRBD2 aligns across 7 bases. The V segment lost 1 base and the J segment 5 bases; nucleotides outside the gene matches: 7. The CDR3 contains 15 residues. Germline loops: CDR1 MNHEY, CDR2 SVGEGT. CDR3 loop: CASSYLSGGGETQYF. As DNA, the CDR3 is TGTGCCAGCAGTTACTTGTCGGGGGGAGGGGAGACCCAGTACTTC.

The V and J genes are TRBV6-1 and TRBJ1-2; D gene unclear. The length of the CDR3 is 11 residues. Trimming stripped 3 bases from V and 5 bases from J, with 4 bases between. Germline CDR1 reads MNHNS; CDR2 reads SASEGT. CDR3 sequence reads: CASSDSYGYTF. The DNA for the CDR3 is TGTGCCAGCAGTGATTCTTATGGCTACACCTTC.

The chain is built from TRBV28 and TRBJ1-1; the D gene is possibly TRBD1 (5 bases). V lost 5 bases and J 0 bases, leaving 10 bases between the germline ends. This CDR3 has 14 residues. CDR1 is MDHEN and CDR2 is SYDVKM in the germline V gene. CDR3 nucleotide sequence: TGTGCCAGCAGTCCTCAGGGTTTGAACACTGAAGCTTTCTTT. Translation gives CASSPQGLNTEAFF.

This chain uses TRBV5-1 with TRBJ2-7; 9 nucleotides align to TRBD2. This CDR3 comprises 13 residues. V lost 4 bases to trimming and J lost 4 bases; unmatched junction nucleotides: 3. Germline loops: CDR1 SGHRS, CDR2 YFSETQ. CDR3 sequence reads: CASSSSGSYEQYF. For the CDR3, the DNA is TGCGCCAGCAGCAGTAGCGGGAGTTACGAGCAGTACTTC.